A selection of T cell receptor beta chains follows, all from one sample in a study of control samples from healthy donors and cancer patients. Sequencing was performed with immunoSEQ multiplex PCR; in TCRdb, only in-frame clones are kept and a portion is missing. The sample comprises more than 95,000 clones, less than 90% of which are singletons, and roughly 1.9% rests with the top ten. The sequenced sample consisted of blood. Receptor source: a man aged 18 to 30 in good health. CDR3s include the opening cysteine and the closing phenylalanine or tryptophan. Each record gives: CDR3 protein, CDR3 DNA, D gene, V gene, clone size, J gene. D genes are given only for firm matches. The listing skips clone size in some rows; elsewhere it reads once, few, many or a size class.

CDR3: CASSAIRAGTGMSSNEQFF
DNA: TGTGCCAGCAGCGCCATTAGGGCGGGGACAGGGATGAGTAGCAATGAGCAGTTCTTC
D: TRBD1
V: TRBV7-9
size: .
J: TRBJ2-1

CDR3: CASSSSGGNQPQHF
DNA: TGTGCCAGCAGCTCCTCCGGAGGCAATCAGCCCCAGCATTTT
D: .
V: TRBV9
size: .
J: TRBJ1-5

CDR3: CASSQGGGRYEQYF
DNA: TGTGCCAGCAGCCAGGGGGGGGGCCGCTACGAGCAGTACTTC
D: .
V: TRBV3-1/TRBV3-2
size: .
J: TRBJ2-7

CDR3: CASSPLAGDGKTQYF
DNA: TGTGCCAGCAGTCCACTAGCGGGAGACGGGAAAACGCAGTATTTT
D: TRBD2
V: TRBV27
size: once
J: TRBJ2-3

CDR3: CASSPSLGQGNYGYTF
DNA: TGTGCCAGTAGTCCTTCACTGGGACAGGGAAACTATGGCTACACCTTC
D: TRBD1
V: TRBV19
size: .
J: TRBJ1-2

CDR3: CASSLTTLQGYEQYF
DNA: TGTGCCAGCAGCTTAACCACCCTACAGGGCTACGAGCAGTACTTC
D: .
V: TRBV11-2
size: .
J: TRBJ2-7

CDR3: CASSIDPIPTGSLGQPQHF
DNA: TGTGCCAGTAGTATAGACCCTATCCCGACAGGGTCCTTGGGTCAGCCCCAGCATTTT
D: TRBD1
V: TRBV19
size: .
J: TRBJ1-5

CDR3: CASSLMAANAYEQYF
DNA: TGTGCCAGCAGTTTGATGGCGGCAAACGCCTACGAGCAGTACTTC
D: .
V: TRBV28
size: few
J: TRBJ2-7

CDR3: CASSPGQQETQYF
DNA: TGTGCCAGTAGTCCGGGACAGCAAGAGACCCAGTACTTC
D: TRBD1
V: TRBV19
size: .
J: TRBJ2-5

CDR3: CASSRNTGGFYEQYF
DNA: TGTGCCAGCAGCCGTAACACGGGGGGTTTCTACGAGCAGTACTTC
D: TRBD2
V: TRBV5-4
size: .
J: TRBJ2-7

CDR3: CASSSSAGANYGYTF
DNA: TGTGCCAGCAGTTCAAGTGCCGGAGCTAACTATGGCTACACCTTC
D: .
V: TRBV28
size: .
J: TRBJ1-2

CDR3: CASGFVGGELFF
DNA: TGTGCTAGTGGGTTTGTGGGGGGGGAGCTGTTTTTT
D: .
V: TRBV12-5
size: .
J: TRBJ2-2

CDR3: CASESGRGYNEQFF
DNA: TGTGCCAGCGAAAGCGGGAGAGGGTACAATGAGCAGTTCTTC
D: TRBD2
V: TRBV5-4
size: .
J: TRBJ2-1

CDR3: CAWSSGQGWGQPQHF
DNA: TGTGCCTGGAGCAGCGGACAGGGGTGGGGTCAGCCCCAGCATTTT
D: TRBD1
V: TRBV30
size: .
J: TRBJ1-5

CDR3: CASSYPSGLGMRQYF
DNA: TGTGCCAGCAGTTACCCCTCAGGGCTGGGTATGAGGCAGTATTTT
D: .
V: TRBV6-5
size: .
J: TRBJ2-3

CDR3: CASTLDRDSNQPQHF
DNA: TGTGCCAGCACCCTGGACAGGGATAGCAATCAGCCCCAGCATTTT
D: TRBD1
V: TRBV5-8
size: .
J: TRBJ1-5

CDR3: CASSLAGSYGYTF
DNA: TGTGCCAGCAGCTTAGCTGGATCCTATGGCTACACCTTC
D: .
V: TRBV7-2
size: .
J: TRBJ1-2

CDR3: CASIKDSSTDTQYF
DNA: TGTGCCAGCATAAAAGACAGTAGCACAGATACGCAGTATTTT
D: .
V: TRBV6-6
size: .
J: TRBJ2-3

CDR3: CASSLYPATDYGYTF
DNA: TGTGCCAGCAGCTTATACCCGGCCACGGACTATGGCTACACCTTC
D: .
V: TRBV11-2
size: .
J: TRBJ1-2

CDR3: CASSDRGTLGDKQYF
DNA: TGTGCCAGCAGTGACCGAGGGACGCTCGGGGATAAGCAGTACTTC
D: .
V: TRBV2
size: .
J: TRBJ2-7

CDR3: CASSLRAGDPDTQYF
DNA: TGTGCCAGCAGCTTAAGAGCGGGAGATCCAGATACGCAGTATTTT
D: TRBD2
V: TRBV7-9
size: once
J: TRBJ2-3

CDR3: CASSLGQGDTQYF
DNA: TGCGCCAGCAGCTTAGGACAGGGGGATACGCAGTATTTT
D: TRBD1
V: TRBV5-1
size: .
J: TRBJ2-3

CDR3: CASSQVWSGGTEAFF
DNA: TGTGCCAGCAGCCAAGTCTGGTCGGGGGGCACTGAAGCTTTCTTT
D: .
V: TRBV3-1/TRBV3-2
size: .
J: TRBJ1-1

CDR3: CASSVIGENTEAFF
DNA: TGTGCCAGCAGCGTCATAGGAGAGAACACTGAAGCTTTCTTT
D: .
V: TRBV9
size: .
J: TRBJ1-1

CDR3: CASSDRGTGAWEQYF
DNA: TGCGCCAGCAGTGATAGGGGGACAGGGGCGTGGGAGCAGTACTTC
D: TRBD1
V: TRBV10-1
size: few
J: TRBJ2-7

CDR3: CASGNFSGNTIYF
DNA: TGTGCCAGCGGGAACTTCTCTGGAAACACCATATATTTT
D: .
V: TRBV12-3/TRBV12-4
size: .
J: TRBJ1-3

CDR3: CASSKVRGNEQFF
DNA: TGTGCCAGTAGTAAAGTCAGGGGCAATGAGCAGTTCTTC
D: .
V: TRBV19
size: .
J: TRBJ2-1

CDR3: CASSPPGLTEQYF
DNA: TGCGCCAGCAGCCCACCGGGACTCACAGAGCAGTACTTC
D: .
V: TRBV5-1
size: few
J: TRBJ2-7

CDR3: CASSVDRAGGLAGELFF
DNA: TGTGCCAGCAGCGTAGACCGGGCGGGAGGGTTGGCCGGGGAGCTGTTTTTT
D: TRBD2
V: TRBV9
size: .
J: TRBJ2-2

CDR3: CASRRDRYGYTF
DNA: TGTGCCAGCAGGCGGGACAGGTATGGCTACACCTTC
D: TRBD1
V: TRBV6-1
size: .
J: TRBJ1-2

CDR3: CASSLHAGRVGAFF
DNA: TGTGCCAGCAGCCTCCACGCGGGGCGGGTAGGAGCTTTCTTT
D: .
V: TRBV11-1
size: .
J: TRBJ1-1

CDR3: CASSRPGQRYNEQFF
DNA: TGTGCCAGCAGTCGCCCGGGACAGAGGTACAATGAGCAGTTCTTC
D: TRBD1
V: TRBV27
size: once
J: TRBJ2-1

CDR3: CATSGDSLGDTEAFF
DNA: TGTGCCACCAGTGGGGACAGTCTGGGGGACACTGAAGCTTTCTTT
D: TRBD1
V: TRBV24-1
size: .
J: TRBJ1-1